This is a list of T cell receptor beta chains from one sample in a study of breast tumors, draining lymph nodes, adjacent tissues. Each CDR3 protein is one row after TCRdb ran MiXCR on the multiplex PCR reads. The data contain 200,000 to 250,000 distinct CDR3 sequences, approximately 36% of them singletons. The sample taken for sequencing was axillary lymph node tissue. Receptors originate from a female donor with breast cancer. Some clones in this sample may be carry-over from other donors' samples. Each CDR3 is given with its conserved first and last residue. A D gene is named only where the DNA matches it firmly. Clone size appears in some rows only: once, few, many, or a class for an expanded clone.

>TRBV27|few|TRBD2|TRBJ2-7
TGTGCCAGCAGAGGACTAGCGGGAGTCGAGCAGTACTTC
CASRGLAGVEQYF
>TRBV3-1|NA|NA|TRBJ2-7
TGTGCCAGCAGCCAAGCAGGACACGAGCAGTACTTC
CASSQAGHEQYF
>TRBV5-1|NA|TRBD1|TRBJ1-4
TGCGCCAGCAGCTTGGGACAGGGGGCTTTAATGGAAAAACTGTTTTTT
CASSLGQGALMEKLFF
>TRBV3-1|NA|NA|TRBJ2-5
TGTGCCAGCAGCCGGGACACCTCCCAGGCGACCCAGTACTTC
CASSRDTSQATQYF
>TRBV18|NA|TRBD1|TRBJ2-5
TGTGCCAGCTCACCCCCCGGGACAGGGGAAGAGACCCAGTACTTC
CASSPPGTGEETQYF
>TRBV7-9|few|NA|TRBJ1-1
TGTGCCAGCAGCTTAGGTAGGACCACTCAAGCTTTCTTT
CASSLGRTTQAFF
>TRBV6-1|many|NA|TRBJ1-2
TGTGCCAGCAAAGGGACCGTCGGCTATGGCTACACCTTC
CASKGTVGYGYTF
>TRBV7-9|NA|NA|TRBJ1-5
TGTGCCAGCAGCCCTTCTAACCCCAAATATAGCAATCAGCCCCAGCATTTT
CASSPSNPKYSNQPQHF
>TRBV11-2|many|TRBD1|TRBJ1-5
TGTGCCAGCAGCCCCGGGACAGGGGGGCCTCGGGGCAATCAGCCCCAGCATTTT
CASSPGTGGPRGNQPQHF
>TRBV7-9|few|NA|TRBJ1-6
TGTGCCAGCAGCTTAGGAGAGGGGGGTAGATCACCCCTCCACTTT
CASSLGEGGRSPLHF
>TRBV5-1|many|TRBD1|TRBJ2-2
TGCGCCAGCAGCTTCTGGACAGGGGAGTTGGCCGGGGAGCTGTTTTTT
CASSFWTGELAGELFF
>TRBV13|NA|NA|TRBJ1-6
TGTGCCAGCAGCTTAGCCAGAAGCGGTCCACCCCTCCGCTTT
CASSLARSGPPLRF
>TRBV19|many|TRBD1|TRBJ2-2
TGTGCCAGTAGTAACCTCCCGGGACAGGGGGACACCGGGGAGCTGTTTTTT
CASSNLPGQGDTGELFF
>TRBV2|many|TRBD1|TRBJ2-7
TGTGCCAGCAGTGGACAGGGCTACTCCTACGAGCAGTACTTC
CASSGQGYSYEQYF
>TRBV7-2|many|NA|TRBJ1-4
TGTGCCAGCAGCTTGGGGATCGCAACTAATGAAAAACTGTTTTTT
CASSLGIATNEKLFF
>TRBV2|NA|NA|TRBJ2-3
TGTGCCAGCGGGACCACTAGCACAGATACGCAGTATTTT
CASGTTSTDTQYF
>TRBV19|few|NA|TRBJ1-4
TGTGCCAGTAACCGGCCCCAGGGGCCGGGTGAAAAACTGTTTTTT
CASNRPQGPGEKLFF
>TRBV7-6|NA|TRBD1|TRBJ1-4
TGTGCCAGCAGACCCCGGACAGGGCAGGGAGGCGAAAAACTGTTTTTT
CASRPRTGQGGEKLFF
>TRBV11-3|once|NA|TRBJ1-1
TGTGCCAGCAGACCCAGGGCCCAGCACACTGAAGCTTTCTTT
CASRPRAQHTEAFF
>TRBV3-1|few|TRBD1|TRBJ1-2
TGTGCCAGCAGCCCCCGGGACAGGGGAGGACATGGCTACACCTTC
CASSPRDRGGHGYTF
>TRBV6-5|many|NA|TRBJ2-3
TGTGCCAGCAGTTACGCTTCCGGGGCCCAAGGTACGCAGTATTTT
CASSYASGAQGTQYF
>TRBV7-2|few|NA|TRBJ2-2
TGTGCCAGCAGCTTATTTCAGGGGAACCCCGGGGAGCTGTTTTTT
CASSLFQGNPGELFF
>TRBV29-1|NA|NA|TRBJ2-1
TGCAGCGTTGAAGATCTGTTGTTAGAGGTAGTCAGCTCCTACAATGAGCAGTTCTTC
CSVEDLLLEVVSSYNEQFF
>TRBV29-1|many|NA|TRBJ1-2
TGCAGCGTTGAACGGCCCCCGAATGGCTACACCTTC
CSVERPPNGYTF
>TRBV7-2|NA|TRBD1|TRBJ2-3
TGTGCCAGCAGCTTGGGGACAGCAGGGACAGATACGCAGTATTTT
CASSLGTAGTDTQYF
>TRBV19|many|NA|TRBJ2-2
TGTGCCAGTATCCCCTCCCGGAACACCGGGGAGCTGTTTTTT
CASIPSRNTGELFF
>TRBV7-6|many|TRBD2|TRBJ2-5
TGTGCCAGCAGCCCTAGTCTAGCGGGAGGGCGGGAGACCCAGTACTTC
CASSPSLAGGRETQYF
>TRBV7-3|many|NA|TRBJ2-1
TGTGCCAGCTCGCTGATCTCCTACAATGAGCAGTTCTTC
CASSLISYNEQFF
>TRBV24-1|many|TRBD1|TRBJ2-7
TGTGCCACCAGTGACTTCGGACAGGGTAACGACGAGCAGTACTTC
CATSDFGQGNDEQYF
>TRBV7-3|NA|TRBD2|TRBJ2-3
TGTGCCAGCAGCTCCGTAGCGGGTTCCACAGATACGCAGTATTTT
CASSSVAGSTDTQYF
>TRBV6-2/TRBV6-3|NA|TRBD1|TRBJ2-6
TGTGCCAGCAGCACAGGGGGCTTTGGGGCCAACGTCCTGACTTTC
CASSTGGFGANVLTF
>TRBV2|few|NA|TRBJ1-1
TGTGCCAGCACCCGAATGAACACTGAAGCTTTCTTT
CASTRMNTEAFF
>TRBV10-3|many|TRBD1|TRBJ1-5
TGTGCCATCAGTGGGACAGGGGGCAATCAGCCCCAGCATTTT
CAISGTGGNQPQHF
>TRBV10-3|NA|NA|TRBJ2-4
TGTGCCATCAGGGAGGAGGGAGCCAAAAACATTCAGTACTTC
CAIREEGAKNIQYF
>TRBV6-5|many|TRBD2|TRBJ2-7
TGTGCCAGCAGTAATCTAGCGGGAGGGAGGAGCGAGCAGTACTTC
CASSNLAGGRSEQYF
>TRBV27|NA|NA|TRBJ2-7
TGTGCCAGCAGTTTATCGTACGACGGTTACGAGCAGTACTTC
CASSLSYDGYEQYF
>TRBV2|many|NA|TRBJ2-3
TGTGCCAGCAGTGAAGCCCCTCGTACGGCAGATACGCAGTATTTT
CASSEAPRTADTQYF
>TRBV20-1|NA|NA|TRBJ1-4
TGCAGTGCTAGAGATACCGGGAGCTGGTATGAAAAACTGTTTTTT
CSARDTGSWYEKLFF
>TRBV18|NA|TRBD1|TRBJ2-2
TGTGCCAGCTCACCACGGACAGGGAGCAGGGGGGAGCTGTTTTTT
CASSPRTGSRGELFF
>TRBV7-9|many|NA|TRBJ1-4
TGTGCCAGCAGCCGTCTGGAGGGGGGTGAAAAACTGTTTTTT
CASSRLEGGEKLFF
>TRBV25-1|medium-sized|TRBD1|TRBJ1-4
TGTGCCAGCAGTGAAATGAACAGGGGAAACGAAAAACTGTTTTTT
CASSEMNRGNEKLFF
>TRBV7-6|few|NA|TRBJ2-2
TGTGCCAGCAGCGCGGGGCCTTCTAGCCGAACCGGGGAGCTGTTTTTT
CASSAGPSSRTGELFF